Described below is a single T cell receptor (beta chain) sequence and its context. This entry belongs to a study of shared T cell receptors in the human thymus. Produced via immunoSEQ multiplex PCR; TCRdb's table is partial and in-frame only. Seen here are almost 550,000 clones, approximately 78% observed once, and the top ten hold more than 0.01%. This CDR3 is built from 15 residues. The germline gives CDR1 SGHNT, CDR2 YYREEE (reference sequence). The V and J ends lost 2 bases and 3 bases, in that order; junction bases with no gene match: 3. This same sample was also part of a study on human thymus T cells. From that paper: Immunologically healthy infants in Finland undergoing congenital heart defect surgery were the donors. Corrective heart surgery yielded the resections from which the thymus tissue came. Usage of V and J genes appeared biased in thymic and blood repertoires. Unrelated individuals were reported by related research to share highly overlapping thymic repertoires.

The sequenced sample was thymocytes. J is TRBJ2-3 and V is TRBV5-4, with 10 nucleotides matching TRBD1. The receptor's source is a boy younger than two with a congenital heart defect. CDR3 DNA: TGTGCCAGCAGCTTCAAGGACAGGGGGACAGATACGCAGTATTTT. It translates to CASSFKDRGTDTQYF.